This TCR beta chain was documented in a study of vaccination effects on CD4 cells after COVID-19. Study in general: Three convalescent patients were sampled both early and late post-vaccination. The second dose preceded post-vaccine samples by a median of 72 days.

As for this clone: Antigen specificity is unknown.

CDR3 length: 11 amino acids. Deletions cut 4 bases from V and 2 bases from J, with 0 bases between. ViraFEST expansion of antigen-specific CD4+ T cells with viral peptide pools preceded sequencing. The culture ran for approximately 9 days before CD4+ T cells were isolated. PCR confirmed that the person was infected with SARS-CoV-2 between March and December 2020. Either the BNT162b2 or mRNA-1273 vaccine was given to participants in two doses. For each well, two million PBMC were cultured with about 10 IU/ml IL-2 and 8.5 to 10 ug/ml peptides. On day 3 and again on day 7, half the medium was replaced with IL-2 medium. The protocol was immunoSEQ multiplex PCR, while the TCRdb copy is restricted to in-frame clones and leaves out a portion. This repertoire shows 12,000 to 15,000 clones, 60% to 85% found once; its top ten account for 15% to 20%.

The chain uses TRBV12-3 or TRBV12-4 and TRBJ2-1; D unclear. This specimen was CD4+ T cells from PBMCs cultured with SARS-CoV-2 spike peptides, taken after COVID-19 vaccination. The receptor was derived from a human donor who had a prior SARS-CoV-2 infection. For the CDR3, the DNA is TGTGCCAGCAGTTCCTACAATGAGCAGTTCTTC. The encoded protein is CASSSYNEQFF.